This TCR beta chain was identified during a study of OX40 agonist ivuxolimab in advanced cancers. The wider study: Hepatocellular carcinoma, melanoma, renal cell or head and neck cancer affected the dose-escalation patients. The eligibility criteria allowed prior anti-PD-1, anti-PD-L1 or anti-CTLA-4 therapy, and 40% had some.

Study results and limitations: At doses 0.1 to 3.0 mg/kg, CD4+ and CD8+ clones expanded.

This clone was picked up one time. The antigen is unknown. The V segment lost 3 bases and the J segment 0 bases; nucleotides outside the gene matches: 6. Germline loops: CDR1 SGDLS, CDR2 YYNGEE. This CDR3 contains 16 residues. Profiled with immunoSEQ multiplex PCR; TCRdb holds only in-frame clones, not every one. The data show roughly 49,000 clones, about 83% seen once. This TCR came from an adult with an advanced solid tumor such as melanoma, head and neck, liver or kidney cancer. V and J are TRBV9 and TRBJ1-1, with 9 bases lining up with TRBD1. The material sequenced was CD4+ or CD8+ T cells sorted from blood, taken in a trial of the OX40 agonist ivuxolimab. The CDR3 protein is CASSGPGQGMNTEAFF. The DNA for the CDR3 is TGTGCCAGCAGCGGTCCGGGACAGGGTATGAACACTGAAGCTTTCTTT.